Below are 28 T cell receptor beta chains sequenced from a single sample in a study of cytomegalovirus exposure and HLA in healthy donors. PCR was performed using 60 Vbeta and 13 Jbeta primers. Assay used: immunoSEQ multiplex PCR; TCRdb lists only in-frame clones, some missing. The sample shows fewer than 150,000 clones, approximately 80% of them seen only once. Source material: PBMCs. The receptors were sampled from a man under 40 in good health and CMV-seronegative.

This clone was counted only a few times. For the CDR3, the DNA is TGCGCCAGCAAGGAGTGGATGTCTAGCACAGATACGCAGTATTTT. This codes for CASKEWMSSTDTQYF. The rearrangement uses TRBV10-2 and TRBJ2-3; D gene unclear. CDR1 is WSHSY, CDR2 SAAADI, per germline. The ends were cut back, 7 bases at V and 0 bases at J, with 14 bases in the middle. This CDR3 contains 15 residues.

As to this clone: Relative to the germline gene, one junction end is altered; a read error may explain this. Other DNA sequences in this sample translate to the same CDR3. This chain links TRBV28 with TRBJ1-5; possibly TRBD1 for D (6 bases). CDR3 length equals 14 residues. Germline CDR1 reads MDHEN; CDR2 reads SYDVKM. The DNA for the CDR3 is TGTGCCAGTAGTTTAGGGGACATCCAGAAGCCCCAGCATTTT. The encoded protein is CASSLGDIQKPQHF. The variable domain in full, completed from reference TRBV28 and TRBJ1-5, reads DVKVTQSSRYLVKRTGEKVFLECVQDMDHENMFWYRQDPGLGLRLIYFSYDVKMKEKGDIPEGYSVSREKKERFSLILESASTNQTSMYLCASSLGDIQKPQHFGDGTRLSIL.

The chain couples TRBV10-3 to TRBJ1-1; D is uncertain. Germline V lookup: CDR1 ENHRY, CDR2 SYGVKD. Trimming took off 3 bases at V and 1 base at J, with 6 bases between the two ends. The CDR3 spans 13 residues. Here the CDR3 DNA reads TGTGCCATCAGTGAATGGCAGAACACTGAAGCTTTCTTT. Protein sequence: CAISEWQNTEAFF.

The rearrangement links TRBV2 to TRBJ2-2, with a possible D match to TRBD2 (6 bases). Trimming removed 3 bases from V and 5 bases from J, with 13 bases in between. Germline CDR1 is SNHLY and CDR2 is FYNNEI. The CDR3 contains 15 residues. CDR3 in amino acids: CASSEEGGGTGELFF. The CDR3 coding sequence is TGTGCCAGCAGTGAGGAGGGTGGGGGGACCGGGGAGCTGTTTTTT.

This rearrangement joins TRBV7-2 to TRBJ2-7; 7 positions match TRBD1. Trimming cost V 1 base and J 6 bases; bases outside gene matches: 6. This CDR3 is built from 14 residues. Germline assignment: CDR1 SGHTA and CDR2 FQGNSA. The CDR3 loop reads CASSLGTGAGEQYF. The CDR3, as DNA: TGTGCCAGCAGCTTAGGGACAGGTGCGGGCGAGCAGTACTTC.

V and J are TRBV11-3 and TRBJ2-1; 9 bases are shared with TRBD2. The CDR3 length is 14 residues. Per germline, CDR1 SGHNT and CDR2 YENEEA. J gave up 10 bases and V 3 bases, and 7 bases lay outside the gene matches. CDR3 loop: CASSLGGRGEEQFF. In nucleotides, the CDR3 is TGTGCCAGCAGCTTGGGCGGGAGGGGAGAAGAGCAGTTCTTC.

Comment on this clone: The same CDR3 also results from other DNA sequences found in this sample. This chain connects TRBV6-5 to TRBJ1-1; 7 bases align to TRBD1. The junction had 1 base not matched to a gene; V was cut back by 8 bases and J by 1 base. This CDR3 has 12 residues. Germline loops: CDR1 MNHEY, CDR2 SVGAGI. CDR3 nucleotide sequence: TGTGCCAGCCGGACAGGGAACACTGAAGCTTTCTTT. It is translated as CASRTGNTEAFF.

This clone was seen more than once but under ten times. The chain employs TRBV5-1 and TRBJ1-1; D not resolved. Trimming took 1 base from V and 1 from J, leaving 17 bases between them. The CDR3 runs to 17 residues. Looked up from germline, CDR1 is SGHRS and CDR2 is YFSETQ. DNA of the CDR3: TGCGCCAGCAGCTTGTGGTCAAGCGATAAGTCGAACACTGAAGCTTTCTTT. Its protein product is CASSLWSSDKSNTEAFF.

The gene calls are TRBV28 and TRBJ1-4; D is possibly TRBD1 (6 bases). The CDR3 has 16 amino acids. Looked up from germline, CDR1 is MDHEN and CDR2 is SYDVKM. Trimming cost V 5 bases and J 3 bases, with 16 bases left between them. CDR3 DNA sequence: TGTGCCAGCAGTCCATTTGACAGGCCAGCTAATGAAAAACTGTTTTTT. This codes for CASSPFDRPANEKLFF.

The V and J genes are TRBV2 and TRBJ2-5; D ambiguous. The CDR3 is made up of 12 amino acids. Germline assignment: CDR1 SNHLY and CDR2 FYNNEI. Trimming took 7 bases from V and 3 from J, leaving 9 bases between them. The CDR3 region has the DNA TGTGCCAGCAAGGCGGCAGAAGAGACCCAGTACTTC. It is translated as CASKAAEETQYF.

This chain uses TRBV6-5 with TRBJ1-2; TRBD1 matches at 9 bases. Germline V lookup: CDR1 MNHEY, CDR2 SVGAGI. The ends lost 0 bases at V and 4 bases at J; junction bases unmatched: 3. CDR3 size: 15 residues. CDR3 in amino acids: CASSYSGQGRYGYTF. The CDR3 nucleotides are TGTGCCAGCAGTTACTCGGGACAGGGACGCTATGGCTACACCTTC.

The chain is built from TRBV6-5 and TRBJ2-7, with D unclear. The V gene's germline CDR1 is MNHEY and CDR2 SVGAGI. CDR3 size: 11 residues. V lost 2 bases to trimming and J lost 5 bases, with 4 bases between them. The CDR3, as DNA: TGTGCCAGCAGTTACCAAAACGAGCAGTACTTC. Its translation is CASSYQNEQYF.

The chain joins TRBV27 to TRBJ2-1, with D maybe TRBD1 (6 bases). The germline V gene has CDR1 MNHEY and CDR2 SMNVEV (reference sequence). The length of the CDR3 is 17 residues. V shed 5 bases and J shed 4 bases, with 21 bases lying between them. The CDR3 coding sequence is TGTGCCAGCAGTCAGGGGCGGTCCCCGGTCCTTTACAATGAGCAGTTCTTC. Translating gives CASSQGRSPVLYNEQFF.

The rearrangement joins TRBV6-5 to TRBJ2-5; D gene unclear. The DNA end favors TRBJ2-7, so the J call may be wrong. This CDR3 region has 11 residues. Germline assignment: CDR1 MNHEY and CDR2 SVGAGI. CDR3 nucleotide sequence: TGTGCCAGCAGGCCCAACCACGAGCAGTACTTC. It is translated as CASRPNHEQYF.

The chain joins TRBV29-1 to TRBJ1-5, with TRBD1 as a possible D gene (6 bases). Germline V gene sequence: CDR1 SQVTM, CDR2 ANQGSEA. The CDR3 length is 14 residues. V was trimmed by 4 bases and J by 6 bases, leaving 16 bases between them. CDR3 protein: CSVGGQGGGQPQHF. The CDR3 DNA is TGCAGCGTTGGGGGGCAGGGTGGGGGTCAGCCCCAGCATTTT.

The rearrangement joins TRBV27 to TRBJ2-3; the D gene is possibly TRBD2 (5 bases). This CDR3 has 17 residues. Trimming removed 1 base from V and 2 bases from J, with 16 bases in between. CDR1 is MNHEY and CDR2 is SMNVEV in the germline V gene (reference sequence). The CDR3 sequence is CASSLFWGEDLTDTQYF. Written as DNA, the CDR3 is TGTGCCAGCAGTTTATTCTGGGGAGAGGACCTCACAGATACGCAGTATTTT.

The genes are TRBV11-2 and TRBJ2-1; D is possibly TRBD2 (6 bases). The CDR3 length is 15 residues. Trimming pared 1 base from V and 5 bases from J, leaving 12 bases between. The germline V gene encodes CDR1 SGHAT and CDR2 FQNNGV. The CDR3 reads CASSLALASNNEQFF. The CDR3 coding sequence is TGTGCCAGCAGCTTAGCCCTAGCGTCGAACAATGAGCAGTTCTTC.

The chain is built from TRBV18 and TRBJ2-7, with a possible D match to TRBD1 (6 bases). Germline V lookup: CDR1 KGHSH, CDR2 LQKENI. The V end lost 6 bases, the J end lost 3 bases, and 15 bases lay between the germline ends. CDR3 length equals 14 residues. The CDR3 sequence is CASSPGAQFYEQYF. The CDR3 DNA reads TGTGCCAGCTCCCCAGGGGCTCAATTCTACGAGCAGTACTTC.

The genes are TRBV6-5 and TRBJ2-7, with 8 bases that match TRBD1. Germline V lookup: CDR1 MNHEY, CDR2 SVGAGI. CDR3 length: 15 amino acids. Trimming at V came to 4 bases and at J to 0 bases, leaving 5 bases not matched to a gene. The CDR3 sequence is CASSLGQGVSYEQYF. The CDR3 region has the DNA TGTGCCAGCAGTTTAGGACAGGGTGTCTCCTACGAGCAGTACTTC.

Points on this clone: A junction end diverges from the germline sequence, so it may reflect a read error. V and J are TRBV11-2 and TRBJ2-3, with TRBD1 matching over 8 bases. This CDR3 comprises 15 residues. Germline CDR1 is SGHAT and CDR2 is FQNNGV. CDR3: CASSLWTGRTDTQCF. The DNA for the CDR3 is TGTGCCAGCAGCTTATGGACAGGGCGCACAGATACGCAGTGTTTT.

CDR3 in amino acids: CASSPWTGFVNYEQYF. In DNA form, the CDR3 reads TGTGCCAGCAGCCCGTGGACAGGGTTCGTGAACTACGAGCAGTACTTC. The chain joins TRBV7-2 to TRBJ2-7; 8 nucleotides match TRBD1. CDR1 is SGHTA, CDR2 FQGNSA, per germline. Trimming took 5 bases from V and 3 from J; bases not matched to a gene: 12. This CDR3 is built from 16 residues.

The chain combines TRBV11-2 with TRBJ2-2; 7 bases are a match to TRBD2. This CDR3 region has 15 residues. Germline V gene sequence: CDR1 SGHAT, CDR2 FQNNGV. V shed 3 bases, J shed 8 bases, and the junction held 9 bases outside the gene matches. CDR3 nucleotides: TGTGCCAGCAGCTTTGCCGCGGGAGAGGAGGGGGAGCTGTTTTTT. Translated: CASSFAAGEEGELFF.

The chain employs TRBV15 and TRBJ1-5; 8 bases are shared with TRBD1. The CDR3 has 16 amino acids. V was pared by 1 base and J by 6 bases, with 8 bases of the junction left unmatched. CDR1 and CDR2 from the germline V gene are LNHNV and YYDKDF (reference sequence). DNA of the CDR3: TGTGCCACCAGCAGAGGGGGTACAGGGGGTGGTCAGCCCCAGCATTTT. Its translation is CATSRGGTGGGQPQHF.

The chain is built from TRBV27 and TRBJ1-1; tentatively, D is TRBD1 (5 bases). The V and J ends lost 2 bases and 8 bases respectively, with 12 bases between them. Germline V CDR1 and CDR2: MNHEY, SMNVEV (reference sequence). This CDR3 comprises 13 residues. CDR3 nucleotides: TGTGCCAGCAGTTTAAGTACAGGTACGGAAGCTTTCTTT. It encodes CASSLSTGTEAFF.

In DNA, the CDR3 is TGTGCCAGCAGTCCCTTTTCCTACGAGCAGTACTTC. This codes for CASSPFSYEQYF. The rearrangement uses TRBV2 and TRBJ2-7, with unresolved D. CDR3 size: 12 residues. Germline-derived CDR1 and CDR2 are SNHLY and FYNNEI. Trimming removed 5 bases from V and 1 base from J, with 6 bases in between.

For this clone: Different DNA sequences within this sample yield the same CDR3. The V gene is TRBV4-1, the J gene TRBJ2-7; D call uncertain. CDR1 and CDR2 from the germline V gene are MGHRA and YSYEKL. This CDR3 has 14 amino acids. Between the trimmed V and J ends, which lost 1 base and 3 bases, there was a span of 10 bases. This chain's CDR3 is CASSQGQVYYEQYF. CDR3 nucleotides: TGCGCCAGCAGCCAAGGGCAGGTATACTACGAGCAGTACTTC.

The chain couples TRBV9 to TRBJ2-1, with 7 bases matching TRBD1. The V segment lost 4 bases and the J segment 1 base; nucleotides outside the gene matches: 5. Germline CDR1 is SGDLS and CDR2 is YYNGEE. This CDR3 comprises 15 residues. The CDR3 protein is CASSPTGNSYNEQFF. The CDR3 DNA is TGTGCCAGCAGCCCGACAGGGAATTCCTACAATGAGCAGTTCTTC.

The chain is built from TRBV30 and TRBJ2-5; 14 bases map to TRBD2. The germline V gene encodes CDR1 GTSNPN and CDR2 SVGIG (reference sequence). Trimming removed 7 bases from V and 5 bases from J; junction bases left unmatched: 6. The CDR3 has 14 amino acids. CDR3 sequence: CASTGLAGVETQYF. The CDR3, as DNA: TGTGCCTCGACGGGACTAGCGGGAGTTGAGACCCAGTACTTC. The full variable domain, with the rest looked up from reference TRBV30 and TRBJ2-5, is SQTIHQWPATLVQPVGSPLSLECTVEGTSNPNLYWYRQAAGRGLQLLFYSVGIGQISSEVPQNLSASRPQDRQFILSSKKLLLSDSGFYLCASTGLAGVETQYFGPGTRLLVL.